This TCR beta chain emerged from a study of regulatory T cells in long-lasting Graves disease. A remark on this clonotype: A read error may produce the germline difference seen at one junction end.

CDR3 length: 13 residues. The germline gives CDR1 SGHTA, CDR2 FQGTGA. Relying on iRepertoire HTBI primers and Arm-PCR of CDR3 regions, the team built TCR beta libraries. TCRdb recomputed calls from the multiplex PCR reads with MiXCR, one row per CDR3 protein. This sample has hundreds of thousands of distinct CDR3 sequences, with roughly 15% found just once. Time point specified: newly diagnosed GD, antithyroid drugs for less than 3 months. Extracted PBMC RNA gave rise to the TCR library. Another study also made use of these data, one on T cells in Graves' hyperthyroidism and ophthalmopathy.

The source was peripheral blood mononuclear cells (PBMCs), collected at new diagnosis, from a patient treated with antithyroid drugs. The sequence derives from a woman aged 35-65 years with Graves disease. This chain joins TRBV7-3 and TRBJ1-1, with TRBD1 matching over 7 bases. The CDR3 here is CVSSLQGRSEAFF. The CDR3 DNA reads TGTGTCAGCAGCTTACAGGGGAGGAGTGAAGCTTTCTTT.